This TCR beta chain was obtained from a study of blood T cell repertoires in COVID-19. Across the whole study: Whether acute or convalescent, the COVID-19 samples came from the United States, Italy and Spain. From T cells, B-cell-depleted T cells, or PBMCs came the material, which was cDNA or gDNA.

CDR1 and CDR2 (germline): MRHNA, SNTAGT. CDR3 length equals 13 residues. V lost 4 bases and J 5 bases, leaving 9 bases between the germline ends. Original handling: Estimation of nucleated cell counts was performed using reference gene primer amplification. Assay: immunoSEQ multiplex PCR; the TCRdb copy retains only in-frame clones and omits some. The V and J calls and clone size were taken over from that table, and D and trimming were inferred from the DNA. This table holds 90,000 to 130,000 clones, less than 85% found once. The chain carries TRBV6-4 and TRBJ2-1, with D uncertain. The sequenced sample was peripheral blood. This TCR was recovered from a woman in her 40s with acute or convalescent COVID-19. CDR3 protein: CASSVGSNNEQFF. CDR3 DNA: TGTGCCAGCAGTGTTGGTAGCAACAATGAGCAGTTCTTC.